This T cell receptor beta chain originates from a study of shared clonotypes between healthy human individuals. General study points: Since donors were few, the genetic and exposure-history diversity represented was limited. The authors expected sequencing depth to affect clonotype sharing among donors.

A remark on this clone: Its antigen is currently unknown.

Several immunoSEQ plates held equal portions of the genomic DNA taken from each subset. Measured with immunoSEQ multiplex PCR; TCRdb has only the in-frame clones, and not every one. The sample holds about 520,000 clones, 70% to 80% seen once. Trimming cost V 3 bases and J 5 bases; bases outside gene matches: 1. This CDR3 is 14 amino acids long. The germline gives CDR1 SGHTA, CDR2 FQGNSA. The J gene is TRBJ2-7, the V gene TRBV7-2; the match to TRBD2 covers 13 bases. The specimen was PBMCs. The TCR sequence derives from a woman in her 40s in good health. Some clones in this sample may be carry-over from other donors' samples. CDR3 nucleotide sequence: TGTGCCAGCAGCTTGACTAGCGGGAGGAACGAGCAGTACTTC. This encodes CASSLTSGRNEQYF.